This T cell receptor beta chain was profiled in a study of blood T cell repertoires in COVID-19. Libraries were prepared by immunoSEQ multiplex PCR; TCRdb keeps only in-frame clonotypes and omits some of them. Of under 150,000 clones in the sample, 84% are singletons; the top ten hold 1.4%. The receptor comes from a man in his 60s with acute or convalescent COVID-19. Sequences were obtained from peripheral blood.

CDR3 loop: CASSPRENYGYTF. CDR3 sequence (DNA): TGTGCCAGCTCACCCCGGGAGAACTATGGCTACACCTTC. This chain links TRBV18 with TRBJ1-2; no reliable D call. V lost 3 bases, J lost 2 bases, and 7 bases lay in between. Germline values: CDR1 KGHSH, CDR2 LQKENI. The CDR3 is 13 amino acids.